One and the same sample provided the 12 T cell receptor beta chains below, sequenced in a study of blood T cell repertoires in COVID-19. The repertoire was sequenced with immunoSEQ multiplex PCR; TCRdb's copy has only in-frame clones and lacks some. The table includes just under 150,000 clones, approximately 86% detected once. The sample comprised peripheral blood. Source of these receptors: a woman aged 45-65 years with acute or convalescent COVID-19.

This clone has a single count. As DNA, the CDR3 is TGTGCCAGCAGCTCCGACATGAACACTGAAGCTTTCTTT. Translating it yields CASSSDMNTEAFF. The chain employs TRBV7-3 and TRBJ1-1; D remains ambiguous. The CDR3 consists of 13 residues. In germline, CDR1 is SGHTA, CDR2 FQGTGA. Trimming shortened V by 4 bases and J by 0 bases, and 6 bases separated the two germline ends.

CDR3 region: CASSIDQGNYGYTF. CDR3 DNA sequence: TGTGCCAGTAGTATAGATCAGGGGAACTATGGCTACACCTTC. The chain joins TRBV19 to TRBJ1-2; weak D call: TRBD1 (6 bases). The ends were cut back, 0 bases at V and 2 bases at J, with 7 bases in the middle. The CDR3 has 14 residues. CDR1 is LNHDA and CDR2 is SQIVND in the germline V gene (reference sequence).

CDR3 coding DNA: TGTGCCAGCAGCTTAAGACAGCCGGCTGGCTACACCTTC. This gives the protein CASSLRQPAGYTF. The chain links TRBV11-3 to TRBJ1-2; D possibly corresponds to TRBD1 (5 bases). Germline loops: CDR1 SGHNT, CDR2 YENEEA. CDR3 size: 13 residues. Trimming left V 2 bases short and J 7 bases short, with 11 bases between.

The chain combines TRBV10-1 with TRBJ2-1, with 10 bases fitting TRBD2. Germline CDR1 and CDR2: WNHNN and SYGVQD (reference sequence). The trim removed 2 bases at V and 6 bases at J, leaving 4 bases unmatched. The CDR3 totals 15 residues. DNA for the CDR3: TGCGCCAGCAGTGAGGGAGCGGGAGGGCCCAATGAGCAGTTCTTC. As protein: CASSEGAGGPNEQFF.

V gene TRBV6-4 combines with J gene TRBJ1-2; D ambiguous. Trimming took 5 bases from V and 4 from J, leaving 11 bases between them. The CDR3 has 13 amino acids. Germline CDR1 and CDR2: MRHNA and SNTAGT. The CDR3 DNA reads TGTGCCAGCAGTTCCGGAGGTCTCTATGGCTACACCTTC. This sequence encodes CASSSGGLYGYTF.

The rearrangement links TRBV10-1 to TRBJ2-7; 8 nucleotides agree with TRBD2. This CDR3 has 15 residues. With V trimmed by 3 bases and J by 4 bases, 8 bases remained unmatched. Germline CDR1 and CDR2: WNHNN and SYGVQD (reference sequence). CDR3: CASSEITSGTYEQYF. CDR3 bases: TGCGCCAGCAGTGAAATAACTAGCGGTACGTACGAGCAGTACTTC.

This chain's CDR3 is CASSLTGNEQFF. CDR3 DNA sequence: TGTGCCAGCAGCTTAACCGGGAATGAGCAGTTCTTC. The chain couples TRBV7-3 to TRBJ2-1; no firm D call. Between the trimmed V and J ends, which lost 0 bases and 7 bases, there was a span of 4 bases. The CDR3 is 12 residues long. Per the germline V gene, CDR1 is SGHTA and CDR2 is FQGTGA.

This chain uses TRBV12-3 or TRBV12-4 with TRBJ1-2, with D perhaps matching TRBD1 (6 bases). CDR3 length: 13 residues. V gave up 2 bases and J gave up 6 bases, with 10 bases separating them. CDR3 in DNA: TGTGCCAGCAGTTTATTGGGGGCACATGGCTACACCTTC. Protein: CASSLLGAHGYTF.

The chain uses TRBV18 and TRBJ1-5; D possibly corresponds to TRBD1 (6 bases). Per germline, CDR1 KGHSH and CDR2 LQKENI. Deletions cut 2 bases from V and 2 bases from J, with 13 bases between. The CDR3 extends over 16 amino acids. CDR3 region: CASSPISRTGNQPQHF. The CDR3 DNA follows: TGTGCCAGCTCACCAATTTCTCGGACAGGCAATCAGCCCCAGCATTTT.

This chain joins TRBV3-1 (or the pseudogene TRBV3-2) and TRBJ2-3; D call uncertain. The CDR3 covers 14 residues. The V and J ends lost 0 bases and 3 bases respectively, with 7 bases between them. From germline, CDR1 is LGHDT and CDR2 YNNKEL (reference sequence). The CDR3 DNA is TGTGCCAGCAGCCAAGACTCGAGGACAGATACGCAGTATTTT. This gives the protein CASSQDSRTDTQYF.

The rearrangement joins TRBV28 to TRBJ2-7; 7 bases are shared with TRBD1. The germline V gene has CDR1 MDHEN and CDR2 SYDVKM. The CDR3 contains 14 residues. The junction had 7 bases not matched to a gene; V was cut back by 4 bases and J by 4 bases. The CDR3 is CASSSYRGGYEQYF. In nucleotides, the CDR3 is TGTGCCAGCAGTTCTTACAGGGGTGGGTACGAGCAGTACTTC.

The chain uses TRBV19 and TRBJ1-6; 9 bases fit TRBD1. The trim removed 5 bases at V and 3 bases at J, leaving 5 bases unmatched. The CDR3 consists of 16 residues. CDR1 and CDR2 (germline): LNHDA, SQIVND (reference sequence). CDR3 sequence reads: CASSARTGDYNSPLHF. The CDR3 bases are TGTGCCAGTAGTGCCCGGACAGGGGACTATAATTCACCCCTCCACTTT.